These 6 T cell receptor beta chains came from one sample sequenced in a study of blood T cell repertoires in COVID-19. Clones were read by immunoSEQ multiplex PCR, and TCRdb kept only the in-frame ones, dropping some. The sample records about 160,000 clones, 65% to 85% being singletons. The material sequenced was PBMCs or T cells enriched from blood (not recorded which). The source of these receptors is a middle-aged woman with acute COVID-19.

This clone was recorded once. The V call is TRBV30, the J call TRBJ2-1; D unclear. The CDR3 has 15 residues. V shed 0 bases and J shed 0 bases, with 9 bases lying between them. The V gene's germline CDR1 is GTSNPN and CDR2 SVGIG (reference sequence). Here the CDR3 DNA reads TGTGCCTGGAGTGTATCCTCCAGCTCCTACAATGAGCAGTTCTTC. Amino acids: CAWSVSSSSYNEQFF.

This clone has a handful of counts. The CDR3, as DNA: TGTGCCTTGAAGACTAGCGTGAACACCGGGGAGCTGTTTTTT. Translating it yields CALKTSVNTGELFF. The V and J genes are TRBV30 and TRBJ2-2, with 8 bases that match TRBD2. V shed 7 bases and J 1 base; nucleotides not matched to a gene: 5. This CDR3 has 14 amino acids. The V gene's germline CDR1 is GTSNPN and CDR2 SVGIG (reference sequence).

This sequence joins TRBV21-1 and TRBJ1-3; TRBD1, the table's D call, lacks a check against the DNA. TRBV21-1 counts as a pseudogene. This CDR3 is 17 amino acids long. The CDR3: CASSKDGTNLGGNTIYF. The CDR3 nucleotides are TGTGCCAGCAGCAAAGATGGGACAAACTTAGGAGGAAACACCATATATTTT.

The rearrangement uses TRBV4-1 and TRBJ1-6; 8 bases fit TRBD1. The trim removed 5 bases at V and 7 bases at J, leaving 7 bases unmatched. CDR3 length equals 15 residues. Looked up from germline, CDR1 is MGHRA and CDR2 is YSYEKL. In DNA, the CDR3 is TGCGCCAGCAGCGGACAGGGCGGGGCGAATTCACCCCTCCACTTT. This translates into CASSGQGGANSPLHF.

Concerning this clone itself: An end of the junction differs from the germline gene, which may be a read error. The V gene is TRBV7-7, the J gene TRBJ2-3, with D perhaps assigned TRBD1 or TRBD2 (6 bases each). CDR1 is SSHAT, CDR2 FNYEAQ, per germline (reference sequence). There are 16 residues in the CDR3. In DNA form, the CDR3 reads TGTGCTAGCAGCTTAGGAGGGGGAGCTGTGACAGATACGCAGTATTTT. Translating gives CASSLGGGAVTDTQYF.

The CDR3 sequence: CASGTGDYGYTF. For the CDR3, the DNA is TGTGCCAGCGGAACAGGGGACTATGGCTACACCTTC. V gene TRBV6-5 combines with J gene TRBJ1-2; 7 bases are shared with TRBD1. CDR3 length equals 12 residues. Germline-derived CDR1 and CDR2 are MNHEY and SVGAGI. The ends lost 8 bases at V and 3 bases at J; junction bases unmatched: 3.